This T cell receptor (beta chain) was identified during a study of blood T cell repertoires in COVID-19. Study details: Samples taken during acute and convalescent COVID-19 were collected in the United States, Italy and Spain. PBMCs, B-cell-depleted T cells, or T cells provided the cDNA or gDNA that made up the material.

In the original workflow: Nucleated cell counts were estimated from reference gene primer amplification. Assay used: immunoSEQ multiplex PCR; TCRdb lists only in-frame clones, some missing. For V, J and clone size, that table is used; D and trimming come from the DNA. Found here are 340,000 or so clones, 86% of them singletons; the top ten hold approximately 4.6%. This CDR3 has 14 residues. Germline V lookup: CDR1 SNHLY, CDR2 FYNNEI. The V segment lost 0 bases and the J segment 8 bases; nucleotides outside the gene matches: 4. Material: PBMCs or T cells enriched from blood (not recorded which). The clonotype comes from a woman aged 35 to 49 with acute COVID-19. The chain uses TRBV2 and TRBJ1-5; 7 bases are shared with TRBD1. CDR3 sequence reads: CASSEAGGGKPQHF. As DNA, the CDR3 is TGTGCCAGCAGTGAAGCAGGAGGGGGCAAGCCCCAGCATTTT.